This T cell receptor (beta chain) comes out of a study of vaccination and CD4 T cells after COVID-19. The treatment: approximately nine-day PBMC culture with coronavirus spike peptide pools or control peptides (ViraFEST assay). ViraFEST grew antigen-specific T cells using peptide pools, then sequenced TCRs. Researchers used the Oncomine TCR Beta short-read assay to sequence DNA from cultured CD4+ T cells. TCRdb itself ran the PCR reads through MiXCR, one entry per CDR3 protein. The profile shows 11,000 or so distinct CDR3 sequences, approximately 24% of them singletons. The CDR3 consists of 15 residues. Per the germline V gene, CDR1 is MDHEN and CDR2 is SYDVKM. Trimming pared 5 bases from V and 3 bases from J, leaving 14 bases between. This clonotype was counted only a few times. The antigen is not known.

The sample consisted of CD4+ T cells from blood, cultured in vitro, taken after SARS-CoV-2 vaccination. The clonotype originates from a human donor who had recovered from COVID-19. The chain has TRBV28 and TRBJ2-1; no clear D. The CDR3 DNA is TGTGCCAGCAGTATTATTAGACTTAACTACAATGAGCAGTTCTTC. The encoded protein is CASSIIRLNYNEQFF.